Each of the 5 T cell receptor beta chains below was sequenced from the same sample in a study of shared clonotypes between healthy human individuals (dated by TCRdb to about 2020). The library was made by the immunoSEQ multiplex PCR assay. TCRdb holds this immuneACCESS table with in-frame rearrangements only. Some clones are missing; in checked studies, unresolved V genes explain under half, and the rest has no known cause. This sample holds 550,000 to 800,000 clones; roughly 88% were observed only once. The top ten constitute more than 30% of the sample. Sequencing was carried out using memory CD8+ T cells from PBMCs. The meaning of the sample's cell subset or site label: CD45RO+ cells pooled with CCR7-negative TemRA cells. The receptors shown here come from a man aged 18 to 29 in good health. Some clones in this sample may be carry-over from other donors' samples.

V is TRBV19 and J is TRBJ2-5; 7 bases map to TRBD1. The germline V gene encodes CDR1 LNHDA and CDR2 SQIVND (reference sequence). The CDR3 spans 13 residues. The V gene end was trimmed by 5 bases and the J gene end by 3 bases; junction bases not matched to a gene: 3. The CDR3 DNA is TGTGCCAGTAGTGTTGACAGGGAAGAGACCCAGTACTTC. As protein: CASSVDREETQYF.

The chain links TRBV7-9 to TRBJ1-2, with 7 bases matching TRBD1. Germline V gene lookup returns CDR1 SEHNR and CDR2 FQNEAQ (reference sequence). V trimming: 7 bases; J trimming: 7 bases; junction bases outside the gene matches: 9. The CDR3 has 13 residues. The CDR3 spells CASTLRQGSGYTF. In DNA form, the CDR3 reads TGTGCCAGCACGTTACGACAGGGTTCTGGCTACACCTTC. The full variable domain, in which reference TRBV7-9 and TRBJ1-2 provide the parts outside the CDR3, is DTGVSQNPRHKITKRGQNVTFRCDPISEHNRLYWYRQTLGQGPEFLTYFQNEAQLEKSRLLSDRFSAERPKGSFSTLEIQRTEQGDSAMYLCASTLRQGSGYTFGSGTRLTVV.

The chain couples TRBV28 to TRBJ2-7, with 7 bases identical to TRBD1. Germline V gene lookup returns CDR1 MDHEN and CDR2 SYDVKM. The V and J ends lost 5 bases and 6 bases, in that order; junction bases with no gene match: 10. The CDR3 runs to 14 residues. The DNA of the CDR3 is TGTGCCAGCAGTGTAACCGGGACAGTGGGCGAGCAGTACTTC. Translation gives CASSVTGTVGEQYF.

V is TRBV4-1 and J is TRBJ1-5, with a possible D match to TRBD1 (6 bases). The germline gives CDR1 MGHRA, CDR2 YSYEKL. Trimming left V 3 bases short and J 6 bases short, with 15 bases between. The CDR3 covers 15 residues. CDR3 loop: CASSQIGGAGQPQHF. The CDR3 nucleotides are TGCGCCAGCAGCCAGATTGGGGGGGCGGGTCAGCCCCAGCATTTT.

This rearrangement joins TRBV19 to TRBJ2-1; D possibly corresponds to TRBD1 (5 bases). V lost 8 bases, J lost 6 bases, and 8 bases lay in between. This CDR3 has 11 amino acids. Germline-derived CDR1 and CDR2 are LNHDA and SQIVND (reference sequence). CDR3 protein: CASLDSNEQFF. CDR3 DNA sequence: TGTGCCAGTCTCGACAGCAATGAGCAGTTCTTC.